This T cell receptor beta chain originates from a study of blood T cell repertoires in COVID-19. On the study more broadly: COVID-19 samples collected from the United States, Italy and Spain covered acute and convalescent phases.

Per the germline V gene, CDR1 is LNHDA and CDR2 is SQIVND (reference sequence). CDR3 size: 14 residues. V shed 3 bases, J shed 4 bases, and the junction held 5 bases outside the gene matches. The method was immunoSEQ multiplex PCR; TCRdb's version includes in-frame clones alone and lacks a portion of them. Of roughly 150,000 clones listed, 84% are singletons. J is TRBJ1-2 and V is TRBV19; 7 bases are a match to TRBD1. Source material: peripheral blood. The source of this sequence is a woman in her forties or fifties in a cohort sampled during active or convalescent COVID-19. The CDR3 DNA sequence: TGTGCCAGTAGTATGGGACAGTTTTTCTATGGCTACACCTTC. Protein: CASSMGQFFYGYTF.